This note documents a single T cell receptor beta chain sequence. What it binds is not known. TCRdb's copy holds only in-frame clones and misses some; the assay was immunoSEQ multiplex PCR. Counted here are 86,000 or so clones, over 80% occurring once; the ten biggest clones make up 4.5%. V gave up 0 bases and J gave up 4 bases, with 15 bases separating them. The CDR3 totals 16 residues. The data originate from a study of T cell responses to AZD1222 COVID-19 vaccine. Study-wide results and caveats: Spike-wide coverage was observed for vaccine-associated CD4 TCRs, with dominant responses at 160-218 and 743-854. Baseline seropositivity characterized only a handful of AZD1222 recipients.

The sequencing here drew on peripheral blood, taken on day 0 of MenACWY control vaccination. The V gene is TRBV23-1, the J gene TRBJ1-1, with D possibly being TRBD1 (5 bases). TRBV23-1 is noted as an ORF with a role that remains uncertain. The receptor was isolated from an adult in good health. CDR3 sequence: CASSQSVEGKVTEAFF. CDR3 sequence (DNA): TGCGCCAGCAGTCAATCGGTCGAGGGGAAGGTCACTGAAGCTTTCTTT.